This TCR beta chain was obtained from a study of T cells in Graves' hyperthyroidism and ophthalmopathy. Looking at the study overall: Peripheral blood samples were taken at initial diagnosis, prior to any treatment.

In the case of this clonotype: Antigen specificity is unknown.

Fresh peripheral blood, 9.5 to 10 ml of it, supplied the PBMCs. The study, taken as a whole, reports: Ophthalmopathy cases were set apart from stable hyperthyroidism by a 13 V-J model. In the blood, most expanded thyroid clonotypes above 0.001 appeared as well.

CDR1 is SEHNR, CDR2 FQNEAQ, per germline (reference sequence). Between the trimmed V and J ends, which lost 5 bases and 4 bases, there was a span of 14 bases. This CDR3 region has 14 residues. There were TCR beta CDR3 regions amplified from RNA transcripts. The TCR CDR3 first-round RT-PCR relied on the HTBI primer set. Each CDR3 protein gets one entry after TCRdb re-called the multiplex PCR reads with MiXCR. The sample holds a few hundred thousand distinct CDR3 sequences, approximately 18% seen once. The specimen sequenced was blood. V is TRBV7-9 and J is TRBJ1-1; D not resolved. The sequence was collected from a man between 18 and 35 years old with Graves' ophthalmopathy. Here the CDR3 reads CASSHPGGSTEAFF. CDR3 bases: TGTGCCAGCAGCCACCCCGGAGGCAGCACTGAAGCTTTCTTT.